This T cell receptor beta chain was captured in a study of regulatory T cells in long-lasting Graves disease. Whole-study results and caveats: The study found persistent patients shared more public clonotypes (over 2,500) than new patients (just over 950). TCR diversity was lower in persistent Graves' patients than in newly diagnosed ones.

Of note for this clonotype: Its antigen is not known.

Building of the TCR beta libraries involved iRepertoire HTBI primers and Arm-PCR of CDR3 regions. TCRdb independently ran MiXCR on the multiplex PCR reads; one entry per CDR3 protein. There are around 250,000 distinct CDR3 sequences in the sample; around 20% occur only once, and more than 11% lies in the top ten. The V gene end was trimmed by 6 bases and the J gene end by 5 bases; junction bases not matched to a gene: 4. The CDR3 sequence is 12 residues long. Germline CDR1 and CDR2: SQVTM and ANQGSEA. Time point: newly diagnosed GD, antithyroid drugs for less than 3 months. Extracted RNA from PBMCs served as the source of the TCR library.

Specimen: peripheral blood mononuclear cells (PBMCs), collected at new diagnosis, from a patient treated with antithyroid drugs. The receptor was isolated from a female donor with Graves disease. The chain joins TRBV29-1 to TRBJ1-1, with 9 positions matching TRBD1. The CDR3 coding sequence is TGCAGCGTGACGACAGGGGGGACTGAAGCTTTCTTT. Protein: CSVTTGGTEAFF. Together with reference TRBV29-1 and TRBJ1-1, the CDR3 gives the full variable domain: SAVISQKPSRDICQRGTSLTIQCQVDSQVTMMFWYRQQPGQSLTLIATANQGSEATYESGFVIDKFPISRPNLTFSTLTVSNMSPEDSSIYLCSVTTGGTEAFFGQGTRLTVV.